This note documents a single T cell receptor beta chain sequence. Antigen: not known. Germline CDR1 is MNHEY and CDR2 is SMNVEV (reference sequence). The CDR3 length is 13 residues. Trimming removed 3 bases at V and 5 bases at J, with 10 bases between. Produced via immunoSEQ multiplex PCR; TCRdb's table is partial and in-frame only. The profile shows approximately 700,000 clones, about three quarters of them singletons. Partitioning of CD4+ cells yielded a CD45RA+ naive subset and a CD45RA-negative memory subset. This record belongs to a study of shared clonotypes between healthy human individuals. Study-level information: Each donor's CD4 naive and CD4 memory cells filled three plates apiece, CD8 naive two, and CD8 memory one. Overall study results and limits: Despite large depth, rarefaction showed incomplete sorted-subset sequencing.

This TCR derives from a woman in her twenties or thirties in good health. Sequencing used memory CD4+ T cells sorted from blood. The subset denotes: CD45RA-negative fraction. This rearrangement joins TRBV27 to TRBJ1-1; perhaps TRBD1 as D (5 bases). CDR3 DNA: TGTGCCAGCAGTTTGAGGGACGGGACTGAAGCTTTCTTT. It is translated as CASSLRDGTEAFF.